These 8 T cell receptor beta chains came from one sample sequenced in a study of T cells in Graves' hyperthyroidism and ophthalmopathy. From RNA transcripts, TCR beta CDR3 regions were amplified. HTBI primers were employed in a first-round RT-PCR of the TCR CDR3. TCRdb reprocessed the multiplex PCR reads via MiXCR and lists one record per CDR3 protein. The table has approximately 700,000 distinct CDR3 sequences, 16% seen once. Sequencing was done on a sample of blood. Source of these receptors: a man between 18 and 35 years old with Graves' hyperthyroidism.

The V call is TRBV29-1, the J call TRBJ1-2; D ambiguous. Between the trimmed V and J ends, which lost 2 bases and 2 bases, there was a span of 9 bases. This CDR3 comprises 13 residues. Germline V CDR1 and CDR2: SQVTM, ANQGSEA. The CDR3 coding sequence is TGCAGCGTTGAAAAGGGTCCCAACTATGGCTACACCTTC. It is translated as CSVEKGPNYGYTF.

This clonotype was seen ten or more times. This chain links TRBV7-2 with TRBJ2-7; TRBD1 agrees at 10 bases. After removal of 5 bases from V and 7 bases from J, the junction contained 11 bases not matched to a gene. Per the germline V gene, CDR1 is SGHTA and CDR2 is FQGNSA. The CDR3 has 15 residues. CDR3 region: CASSGTGTGAEEQYF. As DNA, the CDR3 is TGTGCCAGCAGCGGCACCGGGACAGGGGCGGAAGAGCAGTACTTC.

To note about this clonotype: Compared with germline, one end of the junction differs, possibly owing to a read error. The V call is TRBV9, the J call TRBJ1-1; D is ambiguous. This CDR3 is built from 14 residues. Germline lookup yields CDR1 SGDLS and CDR2 YYNGEE. The CDR3 sequence is CASSVGTANAEAFF. The CDR3 DNA reads as TGTGCCAGCAGCGTAGGGACGGCGAACGCTGAAGCTTTCTTT.

This clonotype has ten or more counts. The chain joins TRBV28 to TRBJ1-3, with 8 bases matching TRBD1. V lost 3 bases and J lost 4; bases outside the gene matches: 8. Germline V gene lookup returns CDR1 MDHEN and CDR2 SYDVKM. The CDR3 runs 16 residues. The DNA of the CDR3 is TGTGCCAGCAGTTTCCCGCAGGGGGCAACCGGAAACACCATATATTTT. Translating it yields CASSFPQGATGNTIYF.

J is TRBJ2-2 and V is TRBV7-9; D possibly corresponds to TRBD1 (6 bases). This CDR3 has 14 residues. Between the trimmed V and J ends, which lost 6 bases and 7 bases, there was a span of 15 bases. Looked up from germline, CDR1 is SEHNR and CDR2 is FQNEAQ (reference sequence). As DNA, the CDR3 is TGTGCCAGCAGTACCACAGGGTCGCACGGGGAGCTGTTTTTT. This sequence encodes CASSTTGSHGELFF.

A note on this clonotype: A much larger clonotype is one base distant, so this may be a read error. The chain employs TRBV9 and TRBJ2-3; D uncertain. The germline V gene encodes CDR1 SGDLS and CDR2 YYNGEE. Trimming removed 4 bases at V and 0 bases at J, with 12 bases between. The CDR3 is 15 amino acids. CDR3 coding DNA: TGTGCCAGCAGCATATCGCCAGCTAGCACAGATACGCAGTATTTT. Protein sequence: CASSISPASTDTQYF.

This clonotype was counted at least ten times. The gene calls are TRBV29-1 and TRBJ2-7; 7 nucleotides align to TRBD1. V lost 3 bases to trimming and J lost 3 bases; unmatched junction nucleotides: 2. This CDR3 contains 12 residues. Germline assignment: CDR1 SQVTM and CDR2 ANQGSEA. CDR3 sequence reads: CSVEGQNYEQYF. The CDR3 DNA follows: TGCAGCGTTGAGGGACAGAACTACGAGCAGTACTTC.

J is TRBJ1-2 and V is TRBV9; D not certain. Trimming pared 3 bases from V and 1 base from J, leaving 19 bases between. The germline V gene encodes CDR1 SGDLS and CDR2 YYNGEE. This CDR3 comprises 17 residues. The CDR3, as DNA: TGTGCCAGCAGCGCTTCCTCCAACTCCGGGAATAACTATGGCTACACCTTC. Encoded protein: CASSASSNSGNNYGYTF.